The clone carrying this T cell receptor beta chain was observed a handful of times. Its antigen remains unidentified. Tregs were sorted as CD4+CD25+CD127-/low cells. Semi-nested PCR with Nested Universal Primer A followed constant-region reverse priming of full-length variable regions. TCRdb fed the 5' RACE reads into MiXCR, producing one record per CDR3 protein. The repertoire holds over 9,500 distinct CDR3 sequences, with roughly a quarter as singletons. Study results and caveats: In terms of TCR gene usage, tumor memory CD4+ T cells clustered together with blood and lymph node memory CD4+ cells, as well as with lymph node naive CD4+ cells.

The origin of this receptor is a female donor with breast cancer. The sample was Tregs sorted from a lymph node.

The CDR3 loop is CSARDRADTQYF. The CDR3 bases are TGCAGTGCTAGAGACAGGGCAGATACGCAGTATTTT. The chain combines TRBV20-1 with TRBJ2-3, with D perhaps matching TRBD1 (5 bases). The CDR3 sequence is 12 residues long. V shed 0 bases and J shed 4 bases, with 5 bases lying between them. CDR1 is DFQATT and CDR2 is SNEGSKA in the germline V gene (reference sequence).